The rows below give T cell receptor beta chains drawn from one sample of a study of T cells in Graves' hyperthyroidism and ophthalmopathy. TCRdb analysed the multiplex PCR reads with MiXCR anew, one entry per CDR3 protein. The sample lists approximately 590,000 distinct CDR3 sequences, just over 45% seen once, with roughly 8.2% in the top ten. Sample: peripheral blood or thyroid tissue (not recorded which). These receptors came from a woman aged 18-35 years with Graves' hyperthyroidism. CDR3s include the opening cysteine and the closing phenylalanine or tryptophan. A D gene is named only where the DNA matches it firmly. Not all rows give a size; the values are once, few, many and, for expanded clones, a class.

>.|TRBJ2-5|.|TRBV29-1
TGCAGCGGTGGGCGCGAGGGCAGCAAGCACCAGTACTTC
CSGGREGSKHQYF
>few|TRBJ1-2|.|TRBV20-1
TGCAGTGCTAGGGCCTTTATAGGGGACTATGGCTACACCTTC
CSARAFIGDYGYTF
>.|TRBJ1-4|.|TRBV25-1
TGTGCCAGCAGTCAACCGCCGATGGGGATAGAAAAACTGTTTTTT
CASSQPPMGIEKLFF
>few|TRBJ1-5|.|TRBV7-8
TGTGCCAGCAGCTTAGAGGGGTGGAATCAGCCCCAGCATTTT
CASSLEGWNQPQHF
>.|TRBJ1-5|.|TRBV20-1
TGCAGTGCGGGTGCCGATCCCACTCAGCCCCAGCATTTT
CSAGADPTQPQHF
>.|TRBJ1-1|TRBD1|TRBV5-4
TGTGCCAGCGGCCAGGGGGACACTGAAGCTTTCTTT
CASGQGDTEAFF
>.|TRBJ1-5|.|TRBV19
TGTGCCAGTAGTATCTCGGGGGTGATTAGCAATCAGCCCCAGCATTTT
CASSISGVISNQPQHF
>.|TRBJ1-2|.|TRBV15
TGTGCCACCAGCAGAGTTGTCGGGTCGAACTATGGCTACACCTTC
CATSRVVGSNYGYTF
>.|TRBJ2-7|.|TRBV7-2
TGTGCCAGCAGCTCCATTAACTCCTACGAGCAGTACTTC
CASSSINSYEQYF
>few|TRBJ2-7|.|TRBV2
TGTGCCAGCAGCGGGGCCTGGCTTGTAGGGGAGTACGAGCAGTACTTC
CASSGAWLVGEYEQYF
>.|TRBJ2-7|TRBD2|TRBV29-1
TGCAGCTCGTCTCTAGCGGGCGGCGACGAGCAGTACTTC
CSSSLAGGDEQYF
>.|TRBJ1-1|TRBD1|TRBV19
TGTGCCAGTAGTCGGACAGGGAGGTGTACTGAAGCTTTCTTT
CASSRTGRCTEAFF
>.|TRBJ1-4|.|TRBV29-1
TGCAGCGCTGGGGACTCCGGCGGTGAAAAACTGTTTTTT
CSAGDSGGEKLFF
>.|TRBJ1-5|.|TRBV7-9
TGTGCCAGCAGCTTTGGGGGGGACGAGCAGCCCCAGCATTTT
CASSFGGDEQPQHF
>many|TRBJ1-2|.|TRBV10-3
TGTGCCATCAGTGATGGGACAACTCTACCCTATGGCTACACCTTC
CAISDGTTLPYGYTF
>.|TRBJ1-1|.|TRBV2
TGTGCCAGCAGTGATAATGGGGGTAGCGATGAAGCTTTCTTT
CASSDNGGSDEAFF
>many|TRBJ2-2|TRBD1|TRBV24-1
TGTGCCACCAGTGATTCGCCGGGACAGGGGTACACCGGGGAGCTGTTTTTT
CATSDSPGQGYTGELFF
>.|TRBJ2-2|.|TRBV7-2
TGTGCCAGCAGCTTGCCGGGAGCGGGCACCGGGGAGCTGTTTTTT
CASSLPGAGTGELFF
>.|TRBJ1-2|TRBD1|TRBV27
TGTGCCAGCAGTTTATTTGGGGACAGGGGAGCTGGCTACACCTTC
CASSLFGDRGAGYTF
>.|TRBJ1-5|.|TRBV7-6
TGTGCCAGCAGTTACCGCCGGCAGATAAATCAGCCCCAGCATTTT
CASSYRRQINQPQHF
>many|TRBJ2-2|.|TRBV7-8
TGTGCCAGCAGCTACTTAAACACCGGGGAGCTGTTTTTT
CASSYLNTGELFF
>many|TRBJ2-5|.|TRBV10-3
TGTGCCATCAGTGACGGGCGGGAAGAGACCCAGTACTTC
CAISDGREETQYF
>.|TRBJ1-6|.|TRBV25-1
TGTGCCAGCAGTGAAGGAGGCTGGGAAAAAGGATCACCCCTCCACTTT
CASSEGGWEKGSPLHF
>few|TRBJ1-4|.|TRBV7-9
TGTGCCAGCAGCTTAGAGGAGGCAACTAATGAAAAACTGTTTTTT
CASSLEEATNEKLFF
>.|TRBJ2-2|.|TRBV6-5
TGTGCCAGCAGTTCCAGAGGCAGGGACTTCACCGGGGAGCTGTTTTTT
CASSSRGRDFTGELFF
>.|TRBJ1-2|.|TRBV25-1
TGTGCCAGCAGTGCCCCCAAGGGGGAGACTAACTATGGCTACACCTTC
CASSAPKGETNYGYTF
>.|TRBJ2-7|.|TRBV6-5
TGTGCCAGCAGTTCGGGCGCCATAGGACAGCTCTACGAGCAGTACTTC
CASSSGAIGQLYEQYF
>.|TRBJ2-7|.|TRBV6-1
TGTGCCAGCAGTCAACGGGACATGACCTACGAGCAGTACTTC
CASSQRDMTYEQYF
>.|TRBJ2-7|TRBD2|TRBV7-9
TGTGCCAGCAGCTTGTTGGGACTAATTTACGAGCAGTACTTC
CASSLLGLIYEQYF
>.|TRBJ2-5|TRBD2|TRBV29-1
TGCAGCAGCCAAGCGGGACCTAGGGAGACCCAGTACTTC
CSSQAGPRETQYF
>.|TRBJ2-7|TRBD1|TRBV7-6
TGTGCCAGCATCAGAACTCCGGGACAGGGACACTACGAGCAGTACTTC
CASIRTPGQGHYEQYF
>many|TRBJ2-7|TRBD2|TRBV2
TGTGCCAGCAGTGAAGCAATAGGACTAGCGCCCCTGTCGCGGCAGTACTTC
CASSEAIGLAPLSRQYF
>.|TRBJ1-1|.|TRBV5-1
TGCGCCAGCAGCCTACAGGGAGGAGGGGGTAACACTGAAGCTTTCTTT
CASSLQGGGGNTEAFF
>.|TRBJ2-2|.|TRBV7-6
TGTGCCAGCAGCCCCCAGAGGTGGCAGGGAATACTAGGAGGAGGCGGGGAGCTGTTTTTT
CASSPQRWQGILGGGGELFF
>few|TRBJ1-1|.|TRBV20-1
TGCAGTGCTAGAGATCTGGTGGGGCTTACTGAAGCTTTCTTT
CSARDLVGLTEAFF
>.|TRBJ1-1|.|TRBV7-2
TGCGCCAGCAGCCAAGATCGAGCACGGCCGAACACTGAAGCTTTCTTT
CASSQDRARPNTEAFF
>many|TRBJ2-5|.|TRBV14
TGTGCCAGCAGCCAAGATGGTCCCTTACAAGAGACCCAGTACTTC
CASSQDGPLQETQYF
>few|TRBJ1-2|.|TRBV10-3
TGTGCCATCAGTGAGAACCCGGGCAGGAGGGCCAACTATGGCTACACCTTC
CAISENPGRRANYGYTF
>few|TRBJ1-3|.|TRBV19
TGTGCCAGTAGTACCCTAAGCAGATCTGGAAACACCATATATTTT
CASSTLSRSGNTIYF
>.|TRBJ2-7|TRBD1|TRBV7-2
TGTGCCAGCAGCTTGTTCAGGGGGCGAGAGGAGCAGTACTTC
CASSLFRGREEQYF
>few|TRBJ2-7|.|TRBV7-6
TGTGCCAGCAGCTTTCTCCCGGGAAATTCCTACGAGCAGTACTTC
CASSFLPGNSYEQYF
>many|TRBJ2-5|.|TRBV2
TGTGCCAGCCGTGGAGAGATTCAAGAGACCCAGTACTTC
CASRGEIQETQYF
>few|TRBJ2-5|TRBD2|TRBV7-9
TGTGCCAGCAGACCCGGACTAGCGGGTGCCGTGGAGACCCAGTACTTC
CASRPGLAGAVETQYF
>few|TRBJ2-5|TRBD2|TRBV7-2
TGTGCCAGCAGCTTAAGTAGCGGGTATTCCCAAGAGACCCAGTACTTC
CASSLSSGYSQETQYF
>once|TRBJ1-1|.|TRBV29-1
TGCAGCGTTAGCACAGGGACTAACACTGAAGCTTTCTTT
CSVSTGTNTEAFF
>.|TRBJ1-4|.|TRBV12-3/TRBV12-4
TGTGCCAGCACTAGGCCACCGGGCGAAAAACTGTTTTTT
CASTRPPGEKLFF
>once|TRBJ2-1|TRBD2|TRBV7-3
TGTGCCAGCAGCCTCATCGGGACTAGCGGAAATGAGCAGTTCTTC
CASSLIGTSGNEQFF
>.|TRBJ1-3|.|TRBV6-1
TGTGCCAGCAGCCAAAATGCCGGGAACTTGAGAGGAAACACCATATATTTT
CASSQNAGNLRGNTIYF
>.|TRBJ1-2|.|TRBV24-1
TGTGCCACCAGTGATTCGTCAGGGGCAAGACACTTC
CATSDSSGARHF
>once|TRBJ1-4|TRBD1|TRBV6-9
TGTGCCAGCCCGGACAGGGGGATGTCTAATGAAAAACTGTTTTTT
CASPDRGMSNEKLFF
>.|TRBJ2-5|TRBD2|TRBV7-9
TGTGCTAGCAGCCCTGTCGGGAGCGGGAGGCCCCAAGAGACCCAGTACTTC
CASSPVGSGRPQETQYF
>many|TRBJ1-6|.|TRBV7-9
TGTGCCAGCACCGGAGGGGGATATAATTCACCCCTCCACTTT
CASTGGGYNSPLHF
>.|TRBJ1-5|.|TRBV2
TGTGCCAGCAGTTCCCGGATCGGGGGGCGTCAGCCCCAGCATTTT
CASSSRIGGRQPQHF
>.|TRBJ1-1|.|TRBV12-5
TGTGCTAGTGCCCACACTGAAGCTTTCTTT
CASAHTEAFF